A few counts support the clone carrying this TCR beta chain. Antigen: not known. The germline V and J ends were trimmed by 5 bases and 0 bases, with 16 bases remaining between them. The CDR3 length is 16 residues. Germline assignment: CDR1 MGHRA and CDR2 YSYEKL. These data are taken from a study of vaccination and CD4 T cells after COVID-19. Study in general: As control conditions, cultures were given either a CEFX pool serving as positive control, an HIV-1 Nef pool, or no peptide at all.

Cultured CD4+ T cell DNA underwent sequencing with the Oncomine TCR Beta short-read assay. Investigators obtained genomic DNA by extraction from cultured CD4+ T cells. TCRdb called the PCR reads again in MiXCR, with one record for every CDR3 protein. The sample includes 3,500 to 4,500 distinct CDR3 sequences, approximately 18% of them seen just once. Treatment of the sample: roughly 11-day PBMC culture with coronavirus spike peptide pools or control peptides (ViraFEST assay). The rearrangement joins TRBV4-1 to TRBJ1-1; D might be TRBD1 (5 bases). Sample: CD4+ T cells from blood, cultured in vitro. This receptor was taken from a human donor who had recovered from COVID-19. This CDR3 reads CASSLGTDTLNTEAFF. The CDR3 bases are TGCGCCAGCAGCTTGGGAACGGACACTTTGAACACTGAAGCTTTCTTT.